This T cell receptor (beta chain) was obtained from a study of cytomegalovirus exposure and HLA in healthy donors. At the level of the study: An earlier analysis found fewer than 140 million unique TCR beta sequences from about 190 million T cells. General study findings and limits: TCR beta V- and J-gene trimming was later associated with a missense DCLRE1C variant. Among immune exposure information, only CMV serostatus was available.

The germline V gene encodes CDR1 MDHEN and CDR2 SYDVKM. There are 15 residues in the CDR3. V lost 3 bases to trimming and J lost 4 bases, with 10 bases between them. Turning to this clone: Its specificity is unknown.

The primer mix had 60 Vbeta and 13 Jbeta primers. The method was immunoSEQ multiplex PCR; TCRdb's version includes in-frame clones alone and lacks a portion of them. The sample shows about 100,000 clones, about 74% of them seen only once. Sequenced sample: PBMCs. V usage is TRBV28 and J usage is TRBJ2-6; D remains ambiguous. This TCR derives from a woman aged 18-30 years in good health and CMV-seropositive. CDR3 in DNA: TGTGCCAGCAGTTTTGGTGCTACCGGGGCCAACGTCCTGACTTTC. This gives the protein CASSFGATGANVLTF.